A selection of T cell receptor beta chains follows, all from one sample in a study of technical replicates of blood from a few donors. Generated by immunoSEQ multiplex PCR, the TCRdb table keeps only in-frame clones and is missing some. The data hold 75,000 to 100,000 clones, with approximately 94% observed a single time. The specimen sequenced was T cells isolated from PBMCs. The source is a human donor in good health. CDR3s include the opening cysteine and the closing phenylalanine or tryptophan.

length	J	V	CDR3
13	TRBJ2-7	TRBV28	CASSLAGSDEQYF
15	TRBJ2-1	TRBV11-3	CASSSSGVSYNEQFF
18	TRBJ2-5	TRBV4-1	CASSQEGAGGGLTETQYF
17	TRBJ2-1	TRBV4-1	CASSPGSGALGYNEQFF
12	TRBJ1-2	TRBV21-1	CASRGQYYGYTF
14	TRBJ1-2	TRBV6-4	CASSDSDLNYGYTF
13	TRBJ2-4	TRBV28	CASTGVRVNIQYF
15	TRBJ2-7	TRBV6-1	CASSAYLTSGNEQYF
14	TRBJ1-1	TRBV9	CASSPMGANTEAFF
14	TRBJ1-1	TRBV5-4	CASSLGGGNTEAFF
16	TRBJ2-1	TRBV21-1	CASNSLGDRGVNEQFF
15	TRBJ2-2	TRBV27	CASKLAGGMTGELFF
19	TRBJ2-3	TRBV13	CASSLRAGGLKVGTDTQYF
16	TRBJ1-1	TRBV5-5	CASSLEIRDRGLKAFF
16	TRBJ2-1	TRBV18	CASSPPGESSYNEQFF
14	TRBJ2-7	TRBV6-5	CASSRTGPTYEQYF
14	TRBJ2-5	TRBV5-5	CASSLAAGQETQYF
13	TRBJ1-2	TRBV6-5	CASSTGQGDGYTF
16	TRBJ2-3	TRBV7-6	CASSLGQGARSDTQYF
12	TRBJ1-5	TRBV28	CASTSGVQPQHF
12	TRBJ2-3	TRBV5-4	CASSPGTDTQYF
15	TRBJ1-2	TRBV5-8	CASSLVTGKDYGYTF
18	TRBJ2-3	TRBV7-6	CASSLGAGTSEYTDTQYF
14	TRBJ2-1	TRBV29-1	CSVDQREGYNEQFF
14	TRBJ2-7	TRBV4-1	CASSLPGQGYEQYF
15	TRBJ2-1	TRBV5-1	CASSPGQYSYNEQFF